The 18 T cell receptor beta chains below all came from one sample that was sequenced in a study of read filtering for tumor transcriptome and immune sequencing. The library was built from roughly 400 ng RNA with molecular barcoded adaptors for alpha/delta and beta/gamma chains. TCRdb passed the reads through MiXCR, listing each CDR3 protein once. The sample carries tens of thousands of distinct CDR3 sequences, about a fifth recorded once. Sequenced sample: a population of CD138-negative cells sorted from bone marrow. These receptors were taken from a donor aged 40 or older with multiple myeloma.

A remark on this clonotype: It differs at one base from a far larger clone, so likely a read error. This chain links TRBV10-3 with TRBJ2-1; 12 bases fit TRBD2. CDR1 is ENHRY and CDR2 is SYGVKD in the germline V gene. There are 14 residues in the CDR3. The CDR3 DNA reads TGCGCCAGCTCGACTAGCGGGAGCTCGAATGAGCAGTTCTTC. Translating gives CASSTSGSSNEQFF.

The rearrangement uses TRBV6-2 or TRBV6-3 and TRBJ1-5; TRBD1 agrees at 7 bases. V lost 3 bases to trimming and J lost 4 bases; unmatched junction nucleotides: 3. CDR3 size: 14 residues. Germline CDR1 MNHEY, CDR2 SVGEGT. CDR3 sequence reads: CASSYPTGNQPQHF. CDR3 nucleotide sequence: TGTGCCAGCAGTTATCCGACAGGGAATCAGCCCCAGCATTTT.

This clonotype was picked up many times. J is TRBJ2-2 and V is TRBV15; D unresolved. The CDR3 extends over 16 amino acids. Per the germline V gene, CDR1 is LNHNV and CDR2 is YYDKDF (reference sequence). V lost 0 bases and J lost 6, with 14 bases in between. CDR3 in DNA: TGTGCCACCAGCAGAGATCGTGAGACCCCCGCCGGGGAGCTGTTTTTT. Its translation is CATSRDRETPAGELFF.

This clonotype was picked up a small number of times. This rearrangement joins TRBV19 to TRBJ2-3; TRBD2 matches 9 bases. The trim removed 4 bases at V and 6 bases at J, leaving 5 bases unmatched. Germline lookup yields CDR1 LNHDA and CDR2 SQIVND (reference sequence). The CDR3 loop spans 14 amino acids. The CDR3 loop is CASSTIAGADTQYF. CDR3 nucleotides: TGTGCCAGTAGTACCATAGCGGGAGCGGATACGCAGTATTTT.

Worth noting for this clonotype: This sequence may be a read error, since a much larger clone differs from it by one base. The chain has TRBV28 and TRBJ1-4; no definite D call. The CDR3 length is 14 residues. The germline V gene has CDR1 MDHEN and CDR2 SYDVKM. Trimming removed 8 bases at V and 7 bases at J, with 17 bases between. The CDR3 is CASGPGNRGEKLFF. The CDR3 nucleotides are TGTGCCAGCGGCCCAGGAAACCGGGGTGAAAAACTGTTTTTT.

This chain joins TRBV4-1 and TRBJ2-1, with 9 bases identical to TRBD1. V dropped 2 bases and J dropped 11; count of bases not matched to a gene: 10. CDR3 length: 15 amino acids. The germline CDR1 and CDR2 sequences are MGHRA and YSYEKL. The CDR3 region is CASSQNRGRIDKQFF. The CDR3 DNA reads TGCGCCAGCAGCCAAAACAGGGGGCGCATCGATAAGCAGTTCTTC.

On this clonotype: This likely comes from a read error, as the CDR3 has no conserved phenylalanine or tryptophan at its end. V gene TRBV12-3 or TRBV12-4 combines with J gene TRBJ2-3; no definite D call. This CDR3 has 11 residues. V was pared by 4 bases and J by 6 bases, with 5 bases between. Here the CDR3 reads CASSSTDTQYL. The CDR3 DNA follows: TGTGCCAGCAGTTCGACGGATACGCAGTATCTT.

This clonotype was observed many times. The chain joins TRBV7-2 to TRBJ1-1; TRBD1 might be the D (6 bases). Trimming shortened V by 5 bases and J by 1 base, and 11 bases separated the two germline ends. The CDR3 totals 14 residues. Germline values: CDR1 SGHTA, CDR2 FQGNSA. The CDR3 is CASSARQANTEAFF. The CDR3 bases are TGTGCCAGCAGCGCTCGACAGGCGAACACTGAAGCTTTCTTT.

The table lists this clonotype with a few counts. J is TRBJ2-2 and V is TRBV7-9; TRBD2 agrees at 7 bases. Germline loops: CDR1 SEHNR, CDR2 FQNEAQ (reference sequence). Germline trimming cut 3 bases from V and 3 bases from J; bases unmatched to any gene: 4. The CDR3 runs to 15 residues. The CDR3 coding sequence is TGTGCCAGCAGCTTCCGACTAGCCGACACCGGGGAGCTGTTTTTT. Protein product: CASSFRLADTGELFF.

Worth noting for this clonotype: A much larger clone is a single base away; this may be a read error. The V and J genes are TRBV20-1 and TRBJ2-3; TRBD2 matches at 12 bases. The CDR3 extends over 15 amino acids. J was trimmed by 5 bases and V by 5 bases; bases with no gene match: 8. Germline V CDR1 and CDR2: DFQATT, SNEGSKA (reference sequence). CDR3 amino acids: CSAAGLAGWEDTQYF. CDR3 bases: TGCAGTGCTGCCGGACTAGCGGGGTGGGAAGATACGCAGTATTTT.

Of note for this clonotype: Just one base apart from a much larger clone, this may be a read error. The chain combines TRBV20-1 with TRBJ2-3, with 8 bases that match TRBD2. This CDR3 contains 13 residues. CDR1 DFQATT and CDR2 SNEGSKA come from the germline V gene (reference sequence). CDR3 nucleotide sequence: TGCAGGGCAACTAGCGGCCTCACAGATGCGCAGTATTTT. Translating it yields CRATSGLTDAQYF.

The sample holds many counts of this clonotype. The chain joins TRBV6-5 to TRBJ2-1; TRBD1 matches 8 bases. The CDR3 spans 17 residues. V lost 2 bases to trimming and J lost 0 bases; unmatched junction nucleotides: 6. Germline CDR1 and CDR2: MNHEY and SVGAGI. The CDR3 loop reads CASSYRTGSSSYNEQFF. The CDR3 DNA reads as TGTGCCAGCAGTTACCGGACAGGGTCAAGCTCCTACAATGAGCAGTTCTTC.

Points on this clonotype: The conserved phenylalanine or tryptophan normally closing the CDR3 is absent here, so this likely arose from a read error. The DNA for the CDR3 is TGTGTCAGCAGCTTACAGGTCCCTGGGGCCAACGTCCTGACTTGC. This sequence encodes CVSSLQVPGANVLTC. The chain has TRBV7-9 and TRBJ2-6, with D perhaps TRBD1 (5 bases). Germline values: CDR1 SEHNR, CDR2 FQNEAQ (reference sequence). The CDR3 runs 15 residues.

As to this clonotype: At one end, the junction sequence differs from germline, possibly due to a read error. The genes are TRBV9 and TRBJ2-7, with 7 positions matching TRBD1. Germline V gene data show CDR1 as SGDLS and CDR2 as YYNGEE. The CDR3 length is 13 residues. CDR3 in DNA: TGTGCCGGCAGCAGACAGGGTTCCTACGAGCAGTACTTC. Encoded protein: CAGSRQGSYEQYF.

This clonotype was detected ten times or more. The genes are TRBV7-3 and TRBJ2-1, with a possible D match to TRBD1 (7 bases). Germline assignment: CDR1 SGHTA and CDR2 FQGTGA. This CDR3 is built from 15 residues. V was pared by 3 bases and J by 5 bases, with 14 bases between. CDR3 DNA sequence: TGTGCCAGCAGCTTCCAGGGGGGCCTACACAATGAGCAGTTCTTC. This encodes CASSFQGGLHNEQFF.

This clonotype showed up many times. The rearrangement joins TRBV23-1 to TRBJ2-2, with TRBD2 as a possible D gene (5 bases). TRBV23-1 is an ORF, and what it does is uncertain. The CDR3 is 16 residues long. Trimming pared 2 bases from V and 7 bases from J, leaving 17 bases between. The CDR3 coding sequence is TGCGCCAGCAGTCAAGATGCCAGCGGAGGAGTCGGGGAGCTGTTTTTT. As protein: CASSQDASGGVGELFF.

There are many counts of this clonotype. This sequence joins TRBV28 and TRBJ1-1; D unresolved. Germline assignment: CDR1 MDHEN and CDR2 SYDVKM. The V end lost 0 bases, the J end lost 0 bases, and 2 bases lay between the germline ends. The CDR3 consists of 13 residues. Written as DNA, the CDR3 is TGTGCCAGCAGTTTATGGATGAACACTGAAGCTTTCTTT. This sequence encodes CASSLWMNTEAFF.

This clonotype was recorded many times. The V call is TRBV20-1, the J call TRBJ2-1; D possibly corresponds to TRBD1 (6 bases). Germline CDR1 and CDR2: DFQATT and SNEGSKA (reference sequence). The length of the CDR3 is 17 residues. V shed 0 bases and J shed 0 bases, with 15 bases lying between them. The chain's CDR3 is CSAREWGQSGSYNEQFF. In nucleotides, the CDR3 is TGCAGTGCTAGAGAGTGGGGGCAGTCCGGCTCCTACAATGAGCAGTTCTTC.